This T cell receptor beta chain was recovered during a study of PD-L1 blockade in urothelial cancer. Repertoires were generated with immunoSEQ multiplex PCR, while TCRdb's copy carries only in-frame clones and drops some. This table has about 63,000 clones, roughly 76% appearing once. This CDR3 region has 13 residues. Germline CDR1 reads MDHEN; CDR2 reads SYDVKM. V shed 6 bases and J shed 1 base, with 8 bases lying between them. Time point of the sample: pretreatment peripheral blood. Metastatic or locally advanced urothelial carcinoma was present in the patients. The rearrangement links TRBV28 to TRBJ2-3; possible D gene TRBD1, 6 bases. This receptor was identified in a man in his sixties or seventies with urothelial cancer. The specimen comprised PBMCs, sampled around atezolizumab (anti-PD-L1) treatment. CDR3 in DNA: TGTGCCAGCAGGGGGGCCGGCACAGATACGCAGTATTTT. Translation: CASRGAGTDTQYF. The full variable domain, its missing parts supplied by reference TRBV28 and TRBJ2-3, is DVKVTQSSRYLVKRTGEKVFLECVQDMDHENMFWYRQDPGLGLRLIYFSYDVKMKEKGDIPEGYSVSREKKERFSLILESASTNQTSMYLCASRGAGTDTQYFGPGTRLTVL.